This T cell receptor beta chain was documented in a study of blood T cell repertoires in COVID-19. Overall study context: Acute and convalescent COVID-19 specimens originated in the United States, Italy and Spain. PBMCs, B-cell-depleted T cells, or T cells were the source of the cDNA or gDNA that made up the material.

V lost 4 bases and J lost 12; bases outside the gene matches: 8. This CDR3 is built from 12 residues. CDR1 SGHRS and CDR2 YFSETQ come from the germline V gene. In the authors' workflow: Reference gene primer amplification yielded estimated nucleated cell counts. The table came from immunoSEQ multiplex PCR; TCRdb's copy has only in-frame clones and leaves some out. That table is the source of V, J and clone size, and D and trimming were worked out from the DNA. The sample holds over 400,000 clones, around 86% seen once. Source material: peripheral blood. The chain links TRBV5-1 to TRBJ2-3; 7 bases agree with TRBD1. This sequence originates from a woman under 40 with active or convalescent COVID-19. CDR3 bases: TGCGCCAGCAGCGTCGACAGGGATTTACAGTATTTT. Amino acids: CASSVDRDLQYF. Variable domain in full (rest from reference TRBV5-1 and TRBJ2-3): KAGVTQTPRYLIKTRGQQVTLSCSPISGHRSVSWYQQTPGQGLQFLFEYFSETQRNKGNFPGRFSGRQFSNSRSEMNVSTLELGDSALYLCASSVDRDLQYFGPGTRLTVL.